Included here is one T cell receptor (beta chain) sequence, with context. Antigen specificity is unknown. An equimolar mix of two oligonucleotides served as the beta constant-region primer for TRBC1 and TRBC2. Four rounds of PCR amplified the ligated cDNA using nested alpha and beta constant-region primers plus SP2. TCRdb re-derived calls from the UMI-ligation and nested PCR reads in MiXCR, one entry per CDR3 protein. This sample yields some 110,000 distinct CDR3 sequences, of which 36% are seen a single time; approximately 0.9% belongs to the top ten. CDR1 and CDR2 from the germline V gene are MNHEY and SVGEGT. This CDR3 spans 16 amino acids. With 0 bases clipped from V and 7 bases from J, the junction kept 5 bases outside the gene matches. CD4 T cells were positively selected, then CD8 T cells from the CD4-negative fraction. The sample originates from a study of naive and memory T cell subsets. Study observations and caveats: In naive cells, over 85% of TCR sequences were seen only once.

This TCR was sampled from a human donor in good health. This sequence joins TRBV6-2 or TRBV6-3 and TRBJ2-1, with 11 bases that match TRBD2. Sequencing was carried out using central memory CD4+ T cells from blood. The CDR3, as DNA: TGTGCCAGCAGTTACTCTAGCGGGAGGGCCATAAATGAGCAGTTCTTC. Translating gives CASSYSSGRAINEQFF.